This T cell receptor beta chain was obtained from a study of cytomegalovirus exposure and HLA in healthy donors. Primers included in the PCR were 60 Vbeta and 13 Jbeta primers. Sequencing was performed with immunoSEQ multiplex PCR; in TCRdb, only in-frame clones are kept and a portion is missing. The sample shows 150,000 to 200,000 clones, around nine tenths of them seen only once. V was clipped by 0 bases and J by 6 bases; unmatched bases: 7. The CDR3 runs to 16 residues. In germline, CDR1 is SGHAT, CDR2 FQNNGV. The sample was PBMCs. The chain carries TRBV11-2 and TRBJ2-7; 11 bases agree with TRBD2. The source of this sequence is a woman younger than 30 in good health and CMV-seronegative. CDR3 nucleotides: TGTGCCAGCAGCTTAGATGTTAGCGGGAGGGCAGGCGAGCAGTACTTC. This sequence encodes CASSLDVSGRAGEQYF.